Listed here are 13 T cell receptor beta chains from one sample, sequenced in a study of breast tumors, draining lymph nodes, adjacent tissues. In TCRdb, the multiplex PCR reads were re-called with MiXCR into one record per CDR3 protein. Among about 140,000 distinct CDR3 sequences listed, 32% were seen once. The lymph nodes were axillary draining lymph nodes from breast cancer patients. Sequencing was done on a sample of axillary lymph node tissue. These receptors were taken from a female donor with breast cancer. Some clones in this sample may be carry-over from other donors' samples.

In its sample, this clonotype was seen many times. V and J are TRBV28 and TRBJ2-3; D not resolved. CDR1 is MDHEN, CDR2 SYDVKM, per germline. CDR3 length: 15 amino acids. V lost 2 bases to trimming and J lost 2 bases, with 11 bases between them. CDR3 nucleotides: TGTGCCAGCAGTTTACCGTCGGGTATCACAGATACGCAGTATTTT. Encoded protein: CASSLPSGITDTQYF.

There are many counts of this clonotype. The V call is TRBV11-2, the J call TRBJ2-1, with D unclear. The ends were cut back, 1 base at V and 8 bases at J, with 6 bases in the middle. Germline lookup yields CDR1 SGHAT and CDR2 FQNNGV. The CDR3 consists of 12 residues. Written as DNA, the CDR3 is TGTGCCAGCAGCTTAGGGACGGATGAGCAGTTCTTC. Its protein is CASSLGTDEQFF.

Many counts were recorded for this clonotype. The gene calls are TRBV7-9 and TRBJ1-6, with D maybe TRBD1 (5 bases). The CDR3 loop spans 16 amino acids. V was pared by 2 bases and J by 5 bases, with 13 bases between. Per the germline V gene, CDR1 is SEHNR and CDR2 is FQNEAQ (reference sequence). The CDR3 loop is CASSLTLTVNNSPLHF. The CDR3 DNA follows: TGTGCCAGCAGCTTAACCCTGACAGTAAATAATTCACCCCTCCACTTT.

CDR3 sequence reads: CASSLAEVWSSGESSYEQYV. CDR3 bases: TGTGCCAGCAGCTTAGCGGAAGTGTGGTCTAGCGGGGAGAGCTCCTACGAGCAGTACGTC. The chain links TRBV15 to TRBJ2-7, with TRBD2 identical over 9 bases. There are 20 residues in the CDR3. Germline loops: CDR1 LNHNV, CDR2 YYDKDF (reference sequence).

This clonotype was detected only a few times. The CDR3 region has the DNA TGCGCCAGCAGTAGACGGACAGAACGGGAGACCCAGTACTTC. Translated: CASSRRTERETQYF. V is TRBV10-1 and J is TRBJ2-5; tentative D call: TRBD1 (6 bases). The germline V gene has CDR1 WNHNN and CDR2 SYGVQD (reference sequence). This CDR3 is 14 amino acids long. V shed 5 bases and J shed 5 bases, with 15 bases lying between them.

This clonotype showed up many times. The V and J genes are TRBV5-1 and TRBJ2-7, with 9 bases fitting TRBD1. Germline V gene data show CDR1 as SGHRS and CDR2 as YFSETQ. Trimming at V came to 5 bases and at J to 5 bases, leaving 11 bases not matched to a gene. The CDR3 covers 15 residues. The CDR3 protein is CASRHGTGWLHEQYF. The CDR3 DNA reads TGCGCCAGCAGGCATGGGACAGGGTGGCTCCACGAGCAGTACTTC.

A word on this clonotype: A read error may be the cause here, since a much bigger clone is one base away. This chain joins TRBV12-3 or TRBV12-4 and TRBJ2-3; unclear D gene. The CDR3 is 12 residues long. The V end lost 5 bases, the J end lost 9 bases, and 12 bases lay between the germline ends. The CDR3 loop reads CASSHVVPTQYF. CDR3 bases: TGTGCCAGCAGTCACGTAGTTCCCACGCAGTATTTT.

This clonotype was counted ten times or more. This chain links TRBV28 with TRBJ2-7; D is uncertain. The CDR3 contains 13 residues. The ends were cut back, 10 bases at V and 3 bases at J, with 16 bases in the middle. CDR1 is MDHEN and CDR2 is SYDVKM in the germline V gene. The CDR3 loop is CAIAQTPIYEQYF. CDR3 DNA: TGTGCCATTGCTCAGACACCTATCTACGAGCAGTACTTC.

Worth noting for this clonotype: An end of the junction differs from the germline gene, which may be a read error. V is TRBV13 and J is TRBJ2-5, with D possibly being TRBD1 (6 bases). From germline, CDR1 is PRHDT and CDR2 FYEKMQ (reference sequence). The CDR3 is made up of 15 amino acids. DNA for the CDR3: TGTGCCAGCAGCTCCTCACAGGGTAACCACGAGACCCAGTACTTC. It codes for CASSSSQGNHETQYF.

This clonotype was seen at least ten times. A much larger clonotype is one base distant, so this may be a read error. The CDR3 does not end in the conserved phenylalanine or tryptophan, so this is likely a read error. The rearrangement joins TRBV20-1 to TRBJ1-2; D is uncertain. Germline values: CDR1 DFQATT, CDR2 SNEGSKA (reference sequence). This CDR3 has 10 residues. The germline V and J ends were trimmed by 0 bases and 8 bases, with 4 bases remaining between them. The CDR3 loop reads CSAREEGYTS. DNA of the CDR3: TGCAGTGCTAGAGAGGAAGGCTACACCTCC.

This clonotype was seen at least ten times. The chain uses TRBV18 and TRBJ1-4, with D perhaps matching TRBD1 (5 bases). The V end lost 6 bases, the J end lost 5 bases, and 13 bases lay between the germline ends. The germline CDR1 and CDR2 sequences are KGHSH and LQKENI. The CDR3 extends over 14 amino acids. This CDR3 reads CASSSGFGNEKLFF. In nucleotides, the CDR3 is TGTGCCAGCTCCTCAGGGTTCGGGAATGAAAAACTGTTTTTT.

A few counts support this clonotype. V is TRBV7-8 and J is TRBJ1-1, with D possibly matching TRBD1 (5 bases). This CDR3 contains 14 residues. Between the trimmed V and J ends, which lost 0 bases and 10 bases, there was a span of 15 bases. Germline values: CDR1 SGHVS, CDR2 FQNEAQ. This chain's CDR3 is CASSLAGLMVGAFF. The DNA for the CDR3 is TGTGCCAGCAGCTTAGCGGGACTTATGGTTGGAGCTTTCTTT.

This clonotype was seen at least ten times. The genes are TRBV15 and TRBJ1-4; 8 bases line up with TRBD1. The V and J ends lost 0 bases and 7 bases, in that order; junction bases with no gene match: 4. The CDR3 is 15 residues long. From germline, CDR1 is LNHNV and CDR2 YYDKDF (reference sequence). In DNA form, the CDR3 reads TGTGCCACCAGCAGAGAGGACAGGGAGGGTGAAAAACTGTTTTTT. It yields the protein CATSREDREGEKLFF.